This T cell receptor (beta chain) was observed in a study of T cells after yellow fever vaccination. Study findings and constraints: Booster samples showed a return of most primary-vaccination clones (about 96% CD4, roughly 85% CD8). Only a small proportion of the clonotypes turned up in both the CD4 and the CD8 compartments, likely arising from convergent recombination.

Production of TCR cDNA was by 5'RACE template switching, which also added a universal primer site and UMIs. TCRdb re-called the 5' RACE reads through MiXCR, storing one row per CDR3 protein. The table lists 45,000 to 60,000 distinct CDR3 sequences, less than 8% of them singletons. The CDR3 has 14 residues. CDR1 is SGDLS and CDR2 is YYNGEE in the germline V gene. The V end lost 6 bases, the J end lost 1 base, and 10 bases lay between the germline ends. V usage is TRBV9 and J usage is TRBJ2-2; D might be TRBD1 or TRBD2, each matching 5 bases. This clonotype was sampled from a young man who received the YFV17D yellow fever vaccine. The specimen comprised CD8+ T cells not binding an NS4B(214-222) dextramer, sorted from PBMCs, sampled more than 40 days after the first yellow fever vaccination. For the CDR3, the DNA is TGTGCCAGCACGAGGGGAAAGAACACCGGGGAGCTGTTTTTT. Its protein product is CASTRGKNTGELFF.